Each of the 27 T cell receptor beta chains below was sequenced from the same sample in a study of blood T cell repertoires in COVID-19. Assay used: immunoSEQ multiplex PCR; TCRdb lists only in-frame clones, some missing. The data show around 300,000 clones, 90% seen once. The sequencing sample was made of PBMCs or T cells enriched from blood (not recorded which). Source of these receptors: a woman aged 18-29 years with acute COVID-19.

The V gene is TRBV19, the J gene TRBJ2-2, with a possible D match to TRBD2 (6 bases). Trimming shortened V by 9 bases and J by 4 bases, and 18 bases separated the two germline ends. Germline CDR1 and CDR2: LNHDA and SQIVND (reference sequence). The CDR3 runs 15 residues. The CDR3 DNA sequence: TGTGCCAGCAATCGGGCGGGATGGGGCACCGGGGAGCTGTTTTTT. It translates to CASNRAGWGTGELFF.

This clone was counted only a few times. The chain has TRBV9 and TRBJ1-2; the D gene is possibly TRBD1 (5 bases). Germline CDR1 SGDLS, CDR2 YYNGEE. Trimming removed 5 bases at V and 7 bases at J, with 12 bases between. The CDR3 extends over 12 amino acids. As DNA, the CDR3 is TGTGCCAGCAGTTCGGACATTCCTGGCTACACCTTC. Its translation: CASSSDIPGYTF.

The sample holds one count of this clone. V and J are TRBV15 and TRBJ2-3, with 7 bases lining up with TRBD1. Germline V gene lookup returns CDR1 LNHNV and CDR2 YYDKDF (reference sequence). J lost 1 base, V lost 3 bases, and 10 bases had no gene match. This CDR3 has 17 residues. The CDR3 spells CATSSSATGRGTDTQYF. CDR3 coding DNA: TGTGCCACCAGCAGTTCCGCGACAGGGAGAGGCACAGATACGCAGTATTTT.

The V call is TRBV11-3, the J call TRBJ2-1, with 11 bases fitting TRBD2. Germline V lookup: CDR1 SGHNT, CDR2 YENEEA. V shed 5 bases and J 6 bases; nucleotides not matched to a gene: 6. This CDR3 contains 15 residues. CDR3 nucleotide sequence: TGTGCCAGCAGCCCTACTAGCGGGAGAATCAATGAGCAGTTCTTC. Protein: CASSPTSGRINEQFF.

This clone was seen once. The chain has TRBV9 and TRBJ1-6, with D perhaps TRBD1 (6 bases). The CDR3 is 16 amino acids. Trimming cost V 5 bases and J 0 bases, with 12 bases left between them. Per the germline V gene, CDR1 is SGDLS and CDR2 is YYNGEE. CDR3 nucleotide sequence: TGTGCCAGCAGTCCTACAGGGAGCTCCTATAATTCACCCCTCCACTTT. Translation gives CASSPTGSSYNSPLHF.

The V and J genes are TRBV5-1 and TRBJ2-6; 10 bases agree with TRBD2. After removal of 7 bases from V and 0 bases from J, the junction contained 4 bases not matched to a gene. This CDR3 region has 16 residues. Per germline, CDR1 SGHRS and CDR2 YFSETQ. CDR3 sequence: CASLAGGFSGANVLTF. The CDR3 DNA reads TGCGCCAGCTTAGCGGGAGGTTTCTCTGGGGCCAACGTCCTGACTTTC. Variable domain in full (rest from reference TRBV5-1 and TRBJ2-6): KAGVTQTPRYLIKTRGQQVTLSCSPISGHRSVSWYQQTPGQGLQFLFEYFSETQRNKGNFPGRFSGRQFSNSRSEMNVSTLELGDSALYLCASLAGGFSGANVLTFGAGSRLTVL.

This clone is a singleton in its sample. CDR3 bases: TGTGCCAGTACATATAGCGGGAGTAGTGAGCAGTTCTTC. Residues: CASTYSGSSEQFF. The chain recombines TRBV19 with TRBJ2-1, with 9 bases matching TRBD2. There are 13 residues in the CDR3. In germline, CDR1 is LNHDA, CDR2 SQIVND (reference sequence). The J segment lost 9 bases and the V segment lost 7 bases, leaving 7 bases of the junction unmatched.

V usage is TRBV7-9 and J usage is TRBJ1-5, with 8 bases aligning to TRBD1. This CDR3 contains 16 residues. With 4 bases clipped from V and 4 bases from J, the junction kept 9 bases outside the gene matches. CDR1 SEHNR and CDR2 FQNEAQ come from the germline V gene (reference sequence). The CDR3 region is CASSSSDRGGNQPQHF. The CDR3 region has the DNA TGTGCCAGCAGCTCGTCCGACAGGGGTGGAAATCAGCCCCAGCATTTT.

The rearrangement joins TRBV19 to TRBJ1-1, with D hard to call. The CDR3 extends over 13 amino acids. Germline V lookup: CDR1 LNHDA, CDR2 SQIVND (reference sequence). Trimming shortened V by 6 bases and J by 1 base, and 9 bases separated the two germline ends. The CDR3 DNA reads as TGTGCCAGTAGAGCCGATGGGAACACTGAAGCTTTCTTT. This encodes CASRADGNTEAFF.

V is TRBV9 and J is TRBJ2-7; 8 bases match TRBD2. This CDR3 has 15 amino acids. CDR1 is SGDLS and CDR2 is YYNGEE in the germline V gene. V trimming: 2 bases; J trimming: 3 bases; junction bases outside the gene matches: 7. In nucleotides, the CDR3 is TGTGCCAGCAGCGTCGGGGGGGACTATTACTACGAGCAGTACTTC. Its translation is CASSVGGDYYYEQYF.

The genes are TRBV21-1 and TRBJ1-2; TRBD1 was called by the table and not checked on the DNA. TRBV21-1 represents a pseudogene. The CDR3 is made up of 15 amino acids. The CDR3 loop is CASSNPGTGDYGYTF. The CDR3 nucleotides are TGTGCCAGCAGCAATCCCGGGACAGGGGACTATGGCTACACCTTC.

The chain carries TRBV27 and TRBJ1-5, with 7 bases aligning to TRBD1. Unmatched junction bases numbered 9, after V lost 7 bases and J lost 3 bases. The germline CDR1 and CDR2 sequences are MNHEY and SMNVEV (reference sequence). The CDR3 has 15 residues. The chain's CDR3 is CASKAGDRTNQPQHF. For the CDR3, the DNA is TGTGCCAGCAAGGCAGGGGACAGAACCAATCAGCCCCAGCATTTT.

The chain combines TRBV28 with TRBJ2-3; 7 positions agree with TRBD1. The length of the CDR3 is 13 residues. V lost 4 bases and J lost 6; bases outside the gene matches: 4. Per germline, CDR1 MDHEN and CDR2 SYDVKM. The CDR3 here is CASSSPTGDTQYF. CDR3 nucleotides: TGTGCCAGCAGTTCCCCGACAGGGGATACGCAGTATTTT.

A note on this clone: Other DNA sequences of this sample code for an identical CDR3. V usage is TRBV2 and J usage is TRBJ1-1; possibly TRBD1 for D (6 bases). V was clipped by 6 bases and J by 2 bases, with 10 bases between them. Germline CDR1 reads SNHLY; CDR2 reads FYNNEI. The CDR3 loop spans 13 amino acids. The CDR3 coding sequence is TGTGCCAGCAGACAGGGTTCCAACACTGAAGCTTTCTTT. Encoded protein: CASRQGSNTEAFF. Full variable domain (outside the CDR3, taken from reference TRBV2 and TRBJ1-1): EPEVTQTPSHQVTQMGQEVILRCVPISNHLYFYWYRQILGQKVEFLVSFYNNEISEKSEIFDDQFSVERPDGSNFTLKIRSTKLEDSAMYFCASRQGSNTEAFFGQGTRLTVV.

V and J are TRBV29-1 and TRBJ1-2; TRBD1 might be the D (5 bases). Trimming took 1 base from V and 5 from J, leaving 14 bases between them. Germline V gene sequence: CDR1 SQVTM, CDR2 ANQGSEA. The CDR3 totals 14 residues. The CDR3 coding sequence is TGCAGCGTTGAAGGCGGCAGGGCCTCATATGGCTACACCTTC. Amino acids: CSVEGGRASYGYTF.

The genes are TRBV30 and TRBJ1-4; 10 bases map to TRBD1. Losses at the gene ends were 5 bases for V and 8 bases for J; bases not matched to a gene: 8. Germline values: CDR1 GTSNPN, CDR2 SVGIG (reference sequence). CDR3 length equals 14 residues. CDR3 nucleotide sequence: TGTGCCTGGTTAAGCGGGACAGGGGACGAAAAACTGTTTTTT. As protein: CAWLSGTGDEKLFF.

The J gene is TRBJ2-3, the V gene TRBV27; D is possibly TRBD1 (5 bases). V dropped 10 bases and J dropped 6 bases, with 8 bases sitting between them. The CDR3 is 10 amino acids. Germline values: CDR1 MNHEY, CDR2 SMNVEV (reference sequence). The CDR3 sequence is CATWGDTQYF. CDR3 sequence (DNA): TGTGCCACCTGGGGCGATACGCAGTATTTT.

This chain joins TRBV3-1 (or the pseudogene TRBV3-2) and TRBJ1-1, with D tentatively TRBD1 (5 bases). Trimming stripped 2 bases from V and 9 bases from J, with 16 bases between. Germline V gene data show CDR1 as LGHDT and CDR2 as YNNKEL (reference sequence). This CDR3 comprises 14 residues. The CDR3 sequence is CASSQPEMGLKAFF. DNA of the CDR3: TGTGCCAGCAGCCAACCAGAGATGGGACTGAAAGCTTTCTTT.

The chain recombines TRBV27 with TRBJ2-1; D is uncertain. CDR3 length equals 17 residues. Germline V lookup: CDR1 MNHEY, CDR2 SMNVEV (reference sequence). Trimming removed 3 bases from V and 0 bases from J, with 15 bases in between. The CDR3 DNA reads as TGTGCCAGCAGTTTCGCAGTTGACTCGAGCTCCTACAATGAGCAGTTCTTC. This codes for CASSFAVDSSSYNEQFF.

The chain links TRBV29-1 to TRBJ1-1; 12 bases line up with TRBD1. The germline V gene has CDR1 SQVTM and CDR2 ANQGSEA. Trimming removed 7 bases from V and 7 bases from J; junction bases left unmatched: 7. This CDR3 has 13 amino acids. The CDR3, as DNA: TGCAGCGCTGCGGGACAGGGGGCTGGTGAAGCTTTCTTT. Amino acid sequence: CSAAGQGAGEAFF.

The rearrangement links TRBV19 to TRBJ2-5, with 9 bases lining up with TRBD1. V dropped 3 bases and J dropped 5; count of bases not matched to a gene: 7. The V gene's germline CDR1 is LNHDA and CDR2 SQIVND (reference sequence). This CDR3 region has 15 residues. DNA for the CDR3: TGTGCCAGTAGTATCACACAGGGGGCATGGGAGACCCAGTACTTC. This codes for CASSITQGAWETQYF.

This chain joins TRBV28 and TRBJ2-3; tentative D call: TRBD1 (6 bases). This CDR3 is 14 amino acids long. Germline loops: CDR1 MDHEN, CDR2 SYDVKM. Trimming removed 7 bases at V and 7 bases at J, with 18 bases between. As DNA, the CDR3 is TGTGCCAGCACTGAAAGGTCGGGACAACATACGCAGTATTTT. It specifies CASTERSGQHTQYF.

With respect to this clone: One junction end disagrees with the germline gene, perhaps due to a read error. This chain links TRBV5-1 with TRBJ2-3; 9 bases align to TRBD1. From germline, CDR1 is SGHRS and CDR2 YFSETQ. CDR3 length equals 11 residues. CDR3 bases: TGCGCCAGCAGCTTTGACAGGGGGAAGGCCTTT. This gives the protein CASSFDRGKAF.

The V call is TRBV7-3, the J call TRBJ1-4; a possible D gene is TRBD1 (5 bases). The CDR3 consists of 13 residues. Germline CDR1 reads SGHTA; CDR2 reads FQGTGA. The V end lost 0 bases, the J end lost 8 bases, and 7 bases lay between the germline ends. The CDR3 nucleotides are TGTGCCAGCAGCTTAACCGCAGGGGAAAAACTGTTTTTT. Protein product: CASSLTAGEKLFF. Using reference TRBV7-3 and TRBJ1-4 for the parts outside the CDR3, the full variable domain is GAGVSQTPSNKVTEKGKYVELRCDPISGHTALYWYRQSLGQGPEFLIYFQGTGAADDSGLPNDRFFAVRPEGSVSTLKIQRTERGDSAVYLCASSLTAGEKLFFGSGTQLSVL.

The chain employs TRBV11-3 and TRBJ1-4; 7 bases line up with TRBD1. The V and J ends lost 5 bases and 5 bases, in that order; junction bases with no gene match: 5. The CDR3 is 14 residues long. Germline CDR1 and CDR2: SGHNT and YENEEA. CDR3 bases: TGTGCCAGCAGCCTGATACAGGGGAATGAAAAACTGTTTTTT. Amino acids: CASSLIQGNEKLFF.

The chain couples TRBV10-3 to TRBJ2-3; perhaps TRBD1 as D (6 bases). The germline V gene has CDR1 ENHRY and CDR2 SYGVKD. This CDR3 contains 15 residues. Deletions cut 4 bases from V and 1 base from J, with 12 bases between. As DNA, the CDR3 is TGTGCCATCAGTGGGGGGACAAGGGGCACAGATACGCAGTATTTT. Amino acid sequence: CAISGGTRGTDTQYF.

The chain uses TRBV24-1 and TRBJ2-1; 7 positions agree with TRBD1. The CDR3 length is 15 residues. The germline CDR1 and CDR2 sequences are KGHDR and SFDVKD. Trimming at V came to 0 bases and at J to 3 bases, leaving 1 base not matched to a gene. The CDR3, as DNA: TGTGCCACCAGTGATTTGGGACAGGACTACAATGAGCAGTTCTTC. Translated: CATSDLGQDYNEQFF.